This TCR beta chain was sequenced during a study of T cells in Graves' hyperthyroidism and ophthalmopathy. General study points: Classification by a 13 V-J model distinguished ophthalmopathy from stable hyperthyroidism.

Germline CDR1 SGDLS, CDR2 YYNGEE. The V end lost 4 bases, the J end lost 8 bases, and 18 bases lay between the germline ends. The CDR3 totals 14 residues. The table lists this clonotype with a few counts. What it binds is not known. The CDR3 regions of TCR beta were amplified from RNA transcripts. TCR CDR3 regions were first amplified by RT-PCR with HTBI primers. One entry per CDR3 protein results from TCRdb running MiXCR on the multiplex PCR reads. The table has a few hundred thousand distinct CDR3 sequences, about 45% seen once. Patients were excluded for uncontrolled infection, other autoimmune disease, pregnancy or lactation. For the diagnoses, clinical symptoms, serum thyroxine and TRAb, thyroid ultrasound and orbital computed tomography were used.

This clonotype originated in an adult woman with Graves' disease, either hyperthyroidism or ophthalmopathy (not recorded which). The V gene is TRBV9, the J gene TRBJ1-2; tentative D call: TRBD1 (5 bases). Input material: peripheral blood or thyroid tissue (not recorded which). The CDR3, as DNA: TGTGCCAGCAGCCTCCGAGGTGGCGGACAAGGCTACACCTTC. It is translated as CASSLRGGGQGYTF.